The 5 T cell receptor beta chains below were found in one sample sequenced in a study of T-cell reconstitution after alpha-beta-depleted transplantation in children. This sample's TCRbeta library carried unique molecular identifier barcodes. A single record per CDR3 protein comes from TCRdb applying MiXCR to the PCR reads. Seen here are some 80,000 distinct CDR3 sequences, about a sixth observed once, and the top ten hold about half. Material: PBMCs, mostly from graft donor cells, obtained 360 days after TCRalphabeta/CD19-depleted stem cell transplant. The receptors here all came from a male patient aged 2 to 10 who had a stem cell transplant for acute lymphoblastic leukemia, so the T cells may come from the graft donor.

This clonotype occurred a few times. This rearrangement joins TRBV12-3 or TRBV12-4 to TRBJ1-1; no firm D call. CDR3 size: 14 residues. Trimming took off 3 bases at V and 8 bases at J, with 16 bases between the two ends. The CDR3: CASSLSVLKAEAFF. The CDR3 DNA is TGTGCCAGCAGTTTGTCAGTACTTAAGGCGGAAGCTTTCTTT.

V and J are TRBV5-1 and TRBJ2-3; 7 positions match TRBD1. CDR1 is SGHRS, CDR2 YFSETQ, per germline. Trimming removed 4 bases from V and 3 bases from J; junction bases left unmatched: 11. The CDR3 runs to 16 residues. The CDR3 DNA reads TGCGCCAGCAGCCCTACAGGGGCCCGCATTACAGATACGCAGTATTTT. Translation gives CASSPTGARITDTQYF.

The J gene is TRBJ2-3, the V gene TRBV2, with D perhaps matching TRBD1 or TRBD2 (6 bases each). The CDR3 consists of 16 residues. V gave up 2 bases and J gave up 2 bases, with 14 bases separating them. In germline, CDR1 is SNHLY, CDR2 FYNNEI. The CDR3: CASSERRGGLTDTQYF. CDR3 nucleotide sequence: TGTGCCAGCAGTGAACGCAGGGGAGGCCTCACAGATACGCAGTATTTT.

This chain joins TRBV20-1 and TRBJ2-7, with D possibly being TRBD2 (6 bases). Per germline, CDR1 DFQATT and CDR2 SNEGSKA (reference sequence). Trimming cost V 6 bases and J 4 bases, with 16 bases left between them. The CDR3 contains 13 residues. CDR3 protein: CSAGLPTVYEQYF. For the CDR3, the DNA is TGCAGTGCCGGACTACCGACCGTTTACGAGCAGTACTTC.

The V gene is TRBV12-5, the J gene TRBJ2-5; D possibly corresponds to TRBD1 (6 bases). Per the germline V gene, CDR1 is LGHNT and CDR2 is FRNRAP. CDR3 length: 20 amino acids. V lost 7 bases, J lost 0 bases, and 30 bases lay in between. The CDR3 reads CASALPGLYEQGEYQETQYF. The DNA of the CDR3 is TGTGCTAGTGCCCTGCCAGGGCTGTATGAACAGGGAGAGTACCAAGAGACCCAGTACTTC.